Presented here are 18 T cell receptor beta chains from one specimen sequenced in a study of OX40 agonist ivuxolimab in advanced cancers. The method was immunoSEQ multiplex PCR; TCRdb's version includes in-frame clones alone and lacks a portion of them. The table records approximately 69,000 clones, 65% to 90% of them present only once. Here the sequenced sample was CD4+ or CD8+ T cells sorted from blood, taken in a trial of the OX40 agonist ivuxolimab. The receptor source for this set is an adult with an advanced solid tumor such as melanoma, head and neck, liver or kidney cancer.

The chain carries TRBV18 and TRBJ1-1; perhaps TRBD1 as D (5 bases). With 1 base removed from V and 0 bases from J, the gap between germline ends came to 15 bases. The CDR3 loop spans 17 amino acids. The germline CDR1 and CDR2 sequences are KGHSH and LQKENI. This CDR3 is CASSPRAGQEVNTEAFF. Here the CDR3 DNA reads TGTGCCAGCTCACCACGAGCGGGGCAGGAGGTGAACACTGAAGCTTTCTTT.

The chain recombines TRBV5-1 with TRBJ2-1; perhaps TRBD1 as D (5 bases). Germline CDR1 is SGHRS and CDR2 is YFSETQ. The CDR3 loop spans 14 amino acids. Trimming shortened V by 4 bases and J by 1 base, and 9 bases separated the two germline ends. CDR3 sequence (DNA): TGCGCCAGCAGCCTCGACAGTTCCTACAATGAGCAGTTCTTC. The encoded protein is CASSLDSSYNEQFF.

This chain uses TRBV7-8 with TRBJ1-2; D not resolved. The CDR3 sequence is 13 residues long. Looked up from germline, CDR1 is SGHVS and CDR2 is FQNEAQ. V lost 4 bases, J lost 9 bases, and 15 bases lay in between. This CDR3 is CASSSFSSWSYTF. The CDR3 coding sequence is TGTGCCAGCAGCTCCTTTAGCTCATGGAGCTACACCTTC.

The chain recombines TRBV7-3 with TRBJ2-5, with 8 positions matching TRBD1. V lost 0 bases, J lost 2 bases, and 2 bases stayed unmatched. Germline V gene data show CDR1 as SGHTA and CDR2 as FQGTGA. The CDR3 consists of 15 residues. The CDR3 nucleotides are TGTGCCAGCAGCTTAACTGGGACAGGACAAGAGACCCAGTACTTC. Translating it yields CASSLTGTGQETQYF.

The V call is TRBV7-2, the J call TRBJ1-2, with TRBD1 matching over 7 bases. The CDR3 contains 13 residues. The junction had 9 bases not matched to a gene; V was cut back by 6 bases and J by 8 bases. Germline loops: CDR1 SGHTA, CDR2 FQGNSA. In nucleotides, the CDR3 is TGTGCCAGCAGTAGCCGGACAGGCCGGGGCTACACCTTC. This encodes CASSSRTGRGYTF.

This clone was observed a handful of times. V is TRBV10-3 and J is TRBJ1-1; unclear D gene. The CDR3 is 13 residues long. Germline V CDR1 and CDR2: ENHRY, SYGVKD. V was trimmed by 6 bases and J by 1 base, leaving 9 bases between them. The CDR3 DNA sequence: TGTGCCATCAGCCAGGCCGCGAACACTGAAGCTTTCTTT. This gives the protein CAISQAANTEAFF.

This clone was recorded once. The rearrangement joins TRBV18 to TRBJ2-7; D is unresolved. The ends were cut back, 2 bases at V and 1 base at J, with 12 bases in the middle. CDR3 length equals 15 residues. From germline, CDR1 is KGHSH and CDR2 LQKENI. The CDR3 DNA reads as TGTGCCAGCTCACCAGCAGGTGGAAGGTCCTACGAGCAGTACTTC. This encodes CASSPAGGRSYEQYF.

J is TRBJ2-7 and V is TRBV5-1; D is perhaps TRBD1 or TRBD2 (5 bases each). CDR3 length: 13 residues. V dropped 4 bases and J dropped 12 bases, with 20 bases sitting between them. CDR1 SGHRS and CDR2 YFSETQ come from the germline V gene. The CDR3 nucleotides are TGCGCCAGCAGCCGAGGGACCGCCGACCTAGGGTACTTC. As protein: CASSRGTADLGYF.

The chain uses TRBV4-3 and TRBJ1-2; 7 bases are shared with TRBD1. The germline CDR1 and CDR2 sequences are LGHNA and YSLEER. V lost 0 bases and J lost 8; bases outside the gene matches: 9. The CDR3 runs 15 residues. The CDR3 protein is CASSQDKTGRRGYTF. The CDR3 DNA is TGCGCCAGCAGCCAAGATAAGACAGGGCGAAGAGGCTACACCTTC.

This chain joins TRBV28 and TRBJ2-1; tentative D call: TRBD2 (5 bases). CDR3 size: 16 residues. V lost 6 bases and J lost 0, with 15 bases in between. CDR1 MDHEN and CDR2 SYDVKM come from the germline V gene. In nucleotides, the CDR3 is TGTGCCAGCAGCCCGAGGGTCCTTAGCTCCTACAATGAGCAGTTCTTC. Protein product: CASSPRVLSSYNEQFF.

This clone showed up just a few times. V is TRBV7-2 and J is TRBJ1-5; tentatively, D is TRBD1 (6 bases). Germline CDR1 reads SGHTA; CDR2 reads FQGNSA. Trimming left V 5 bases short and J 0 bases short, with 23 bases between. The CDR3 length is 19 residues. The CDR3 DNA reads as TGTGCCAGCAGCCCCGAGCTGGGTCTGGGGGCCTATAGCAATCAGCCCCAGCATTTT. Encoded protein: CASSPELGLGAYSNQPQHF.

This sequence joins TRBV14 and TRBJ2-7, with 9 bases matching TRBD1. The CDR3 length is 15 residues. Germline loops: CDR1 SGHDN, CDR2 FVKESK. Losses at the gene ends were 4 bases for V and 3 bases for J; bases not matched to a gene: 7. CDR3 coding DNA: TGTGCCAGCAGCCTACCGGGACAGGGTAACTACGAGCAGTACTTC. It specifies CASSLPGQGNYEQYF.

The V gene is TRBV7-6, the J gene TRBJ1-2; D gene unclear. With 1 base removed from V and 8 bases from J, the gap between germline ends came to 8 bases. The CDR3 has 12 amino acids. CDR1 and CDR2 from the germline V gene are SGHVS and FNYEAQ. CDR3 bases: TGTGCCAGCAGCTTAGACCAGCTCGGCTACACCTTC. It translates to CASSLDQLGYTF.

The sample holds a few counts of this clone. This chain links TRBV4-3 with TRBJ2-6; D might be TRBD1 (6 bases). The V gene lost 4 bases and the J gene lost 0 bases, with 13 bases spanning the gap. The CDR3 runs to 17 residues. Germline CDR1 and CDR2: LGHNA and YSLEER. The CDR3 DNA reads TGCGCCAGCAGCCGGGCAGGGGTGGGCTCTGGGGCCAACGTCCTGACTTTC. The encoded protein is CASSRAGVGSGANVLTF.

The chain couples TRBV30 to TRBJ2-1, with D perhaps TRBD1 or TRBD2 (7 bases each). The V end lost 3 bases, the J end lost 8 bases, and 17 bases lay between the germline ends. This CDR3 is 14 amino acids long. Germline V gives CDR1 GTSNPN, CDR2 SVGIG (reference sequence). The CDR3 here is CAWSPRGGLDEQFF. The CDR3 DNA is TGTGCCTGGAGCCCCAGGGGGGGGTTGGATGAGCAGTTCTTC.

The J gene is TRBJ2-7, the V gene TRBV5-4; no clear D gene. V lost 4 bases, J lost 5 bases, and 16 bases lay in between. The CDR3 is 14 residues long. CDR1 and CDR2 from the germline V gene are SGHNT and YYREEE (reference sequence). In DNA form, the CDR3 reads TGTGCCAGCAGCCCCGAGGTAGGGTACCACGAGCAGTACTTC. Translating it yields CASSPEVGYHEQYF.

The chain combines TRBV30 with TRBJ2-1; tentatively, D is TRBD1 (6 bases). The CDR3 sequence is 13 residues long. CDR1 and CDR2 from the germline V gene are GTSNPN and SVGIG (reference sequence). V lost 0 bases and J 4 bases, leaving 7 bases between the germline ends. For the CDR3, the DNA is TGTGCCTGGAGTGTGGACAGTTACAATGAGCAGTTCTTC. Amino acid sequence: CAWSVDSYNEQFF.

The J gene is TRBJ1-3, the V gene TRBV10-3; 7 nucleotides align to TRBD1. Per germline, CDR1 ENHRY and CDR2 SYGVKD. The ends lost 0 bases at V and 2 bases at J; junction bases unmatched: 4. This CDR3 has 16 amino acids. The CDR3 nucleotides are TGTGCCATCAGTGAGTCGGGCACAGGGGCTGGAAACACCATATATTTT. It codes for CAISESGTGAGNTIYF.